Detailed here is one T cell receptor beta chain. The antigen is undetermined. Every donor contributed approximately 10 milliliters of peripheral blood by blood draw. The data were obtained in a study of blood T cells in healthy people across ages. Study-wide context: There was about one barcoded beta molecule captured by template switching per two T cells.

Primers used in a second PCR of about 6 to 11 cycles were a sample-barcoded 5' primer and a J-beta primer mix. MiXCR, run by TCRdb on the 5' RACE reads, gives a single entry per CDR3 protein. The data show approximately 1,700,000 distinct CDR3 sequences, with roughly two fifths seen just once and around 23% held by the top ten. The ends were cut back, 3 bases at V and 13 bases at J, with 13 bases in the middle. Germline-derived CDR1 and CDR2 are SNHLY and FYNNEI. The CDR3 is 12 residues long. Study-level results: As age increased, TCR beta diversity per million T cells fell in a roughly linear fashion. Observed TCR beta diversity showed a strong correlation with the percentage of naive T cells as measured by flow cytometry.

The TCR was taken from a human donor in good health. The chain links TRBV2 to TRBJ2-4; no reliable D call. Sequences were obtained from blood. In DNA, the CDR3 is TGTGCCAGCAGTGACGACACTTATGGGCAGTACTTC. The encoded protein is CASSDDTYGQYF.